These 14 T cell receptor beta chains were all obtained from the same sample, sequenced in a study of T cells in Graves' hyperthyroidism and ophthalmopathy. RNA transcripts were the template for amplifying TCR beta CDR3 regions. Primed by the HTBI set, a first-round RT-PCR was run on the TCR CDR3. MiXCR, applied by TCRdb to the multiplex PCR reads, yields one record per CDR3 protein. The profile shows some 490,000 distinct CDR3 sequences, 20% to 25% of them singletons. Sequencing was performed on blood. These receptors were obtained from a woman aged 65 to 85 with Graves' ophthalmopathy.

V gene TRBV6-1 combines with J gene TRBJ1-2, with D possibly matching TRBD1 (5 bases). Germline V gives CDR1 MNHNS, CDR2 SASEGT. The CDR3 extends over 13 amino acids. Trimming left V 4 bases short and J 1 base short, with 7 bases between. The CDR3, as DNA: TGTGCCAGCAGTGTAGGGGTTAACTATGGCTACACCTTC. Protein product: CASSVGVNYGYTF.

The gene calls are TRBV6-1 and TRBJ2-3; the match to TRBD2 covers 7 bases. The junction had 2 bases not matched to a gene; V was cut back by 5 bases and J by 0 bases. The CDR3 is 14 amino acids. Germline V gene sequence: CDR1 MNHNS, CDR2 SASEGT. The CDR3 loop is CASSNGRSTDTQYF. The CDR3 region has the DNA TGTGCCAGCAGTAACGGGAGGAGCACAGATACGCAGTATTTT.

This clonotype was seen only a few times. The V call is TRBV20-1, the J call TRBJ1-4; D ambiguous. The CDR3 is made up of 11 amino acids. Trimming stripped 6 bases from V and 8 bases from J, with 10 bases between. Germline CDR1 reads DFQATT; CDR2 reads SNEGSKA (reference sequence). CDR3 DNA: TGCAGTGCACCTGATCGGGAAAAACTGTTTTTT. Its protein product is CSAPDREKLFF.

The rearrangement uses TRBV27 and TRBJ2-7, with D unclear. The germline V gene encodes CDR1 MNHEY and CDR2 SMNVEV (reference sequence). The V gene lost 1 base and the J gene lost 6 bases, with 7 bases spanning the gap. The CDR3 extends over 12 amino acids. The CDR3 sequence: CASSLFYGEQYF. The CDR3 coding sequence is TGTGCCAGCAGTTTATTCTATGGCGAGCAGTACTTC.

This clonotype was seen a handful of times. In nucleotides, the CDR3 is TGTGCCAGCAGCCGTCCAGGGGGCACGGACATTCAGTACTTC. It codes for CASSRPGGTDIQYF. The chain carries TRBV7-2 and TRBJ2-4; 8 bases align to TRBD1. Germline V gene data show CDR1 as SGHTA and CDR2 as FQGNSA. V shed 5 bases, J shed 8 bases, and the junction held 8 bases outside the gene matches. This CDR3 has 14 residues.

The table lists this clonotype with many counts. The genes are TRBV11-2 and TRBJ1-2; D gene unclear. The CDR3 length is 12 residues. Trimming removed 8 bases from V and 4 bases from J, with 11 bases in between. Germline CDR1 is SGHAT and CDR2 is FQNNGV. The CDR3: CASGRGIYGYTF. In DNA form, the CDR3 reads TGTGCCAGCGGTCGAGGAATCTATGGCTACACCTTC.

There are a few counts of this clonotype. The V call is TRBV6-2 or TRBV6-3, the J call TRBJ1-5; D is undetermined. The germline CDR1 and CDR2 sequences are MNHEY and SVGEGT. Deletions cut 6 bases from V and 4 bases from J, with 13 bases between. The CDR3 runs to 14 residues. This CDR3 reads CASSGGSLNQPQHF. CDR3 coding DNA: TGTGCCAGCAGCGGCGGCAGTTTAAATCAGCCCCAGCATTTT.

The chain links TRBV15 to TRBJ2-5; weak D call: TRBD2 (6 bases). Trimming removed 5 bases from V and 4 bases from J, with 14 bases in between. The germline V gene has CDR1 LNHNV and CDR2 YYDKDF (reference sequence). There are 14 residues in the CDR3. The CDR3 region has the DNA TGTGCCACCAGCCTATGGGGGGTCAGAGAGACCCAGTACTTC. Translating gives CATSLWGVRETQYF.

The genes are TRBV7-6 and TRBJ2-5; no clear D. V dropped 1 base and J dropped 5 bases, with 11 bases sitting between them. Germline CDR1 reads SGHVS; CDR2 reads FNYEAQ. This CDR3 has 14 residues. The chain's CDR3 is CASSLVVSWETQYF. As DNA, the CDR3 is TGTGCCAGCAGCTTAGTTGTCTCCTGGGAGACCCAGTACTTC.

At least ten counts were recorded for this clonotype. The V gene is TRBV28, the J gene TRBJ1-5; 7 bases fit TRBD1. Germline assignment: CDR1 MDHEN and CDR2 SYDVKM. V shed 2 bases, J shed 1 base, and the junction held 2 bases outside the gene matches. This CDR3 is 15 amino acids long. In nucleotides, the CDR3 is TGTGCCAGCAGTTTAGTGGGACAGAGCAATCAGCCCCAGCATTTT. This translates into CASSLVGQSNQPQHF.

This clonotype was counted a few times. The chain employs TRBV12-3 or TRBV12-4 and TRBJ2-5; TRBD1 aligns across 7 bases. The length of the CDR3 is 14 residues. V dropped 5 bases and J dropped 5; count of bases not matched to a gene: 8. As DNA, the CDR3 is TGTGCCAGCAGTACCCGACAGGGTGGGGAGACCCAGTACTTC. Residues: CASSTRQGGETQYF.

This clonotype was seen a few times. V is TRBV19 and J is TRBJ1-1; D not resolved. V lost 3 bases and J 1 base, leaving 12 bases between the germline ends. Germline CDR1 LNHDA, CDR2 SQIVND (reference sequence). CDR3 size: 15 residues. The DNA for the CDR3 is TGTGCCAGTAGTATGGGTTGGGAGGCGAACACTGAAGCTTTCTTT. This encodes CASSMGWEANTEAFF.

This clonotype has a single count. A much larger clone lies a single base off, so this may be a read error. This CDR3 fails to terminate in the conserved phenylalanine or tryptophan, so it likely reflects a read error. V is TRBV28 and J is TRBJ1-2, with 8 positions matching TRBD1. With 5 bases clipped from V and 3 bases from J, the junction kept 14 bases outside the gene matches. The CDR3 totals 17 residues. Germline CDR1 MDHEN, CDR2 SYDVKM. The CDR3 DNA reads TGTGCCAGCAGTCCCCCCATTTCTGGACAGGGACACTATGGCTACACCTCC. It specifies CASSPPISGQGHYGYTS.

Many counts were recorded for this clonotype. The chain recombines TRBV12-3 or TRBV12-4 with TRBJ1-1; D is uncertain. This CDR3 comprises 9 residues. V was cut by 11 bases and J by 8 bases, with 9 bases left in between. CDR3 sequence: CAARVEAFF. Written as DNA, the CDR3 is TGTGCCGCCAGAGTCGAAGCTTTCTTT.